Detailed here is one T cell receptor (beta chain). This entry comes from a study of blood T cell repertoires in COVID-19. Assay: immunoSEQ multiplex PCR; the TCRdb copy retains only in-frame clones and omits some. The sample records 360,000 or so clones, roughly 86% being singletons. Germline V gene sequence: CDR1 LNHDA, CDR2 SQIVND (reference sequence). With 3 bases clipped from V and 6 bases from J, the junction kept 8 bases outside the gene matches. This CDR3 comprises 16 residues. The rearrangement uses TRBV19 and TRBJ2-3, with 11 bases aligning to TRBD2. The source is a woman aged 25 to 45 who had been exposed to COVID-19. The sequenced material came from PBMCs or T cells enriched from blood (not recorded which). As DNA, the CDR3 is TGTGCCAGTAGTATTGCAGGGACTAGCGGACCCGATACGCAGTATTTT. It encodes CASSIAGTSGPDTQYF. The full variable domain, in which reference TRBV19 and TRBJ2-3 provide the parts outside the CDR3, is DGGITQSPKYLFRKEGQNVTLSCEQNLNHDAMYWYRQDPGQGLRLIYYSQIVNDFQKGDIAEGYSVSREKKESFPLTVTSAQKNPTAFYLCASSIAGTSGPDTQYFGPGTRLTVL.